One and the same sample provided the 13 T cell receptor beta chains below, sequenced in a study of blood T cell repertoires in COVID-19. Generated by immunoSEQ multiplex PCR, the TCRdb table keeps only in-frame clones and is missing some. The sample contains about 240,000 clones, around 88% of which appear only once. The sample was PBMCs or T cells enriched from blood (not recorded which). The receptor set was obtained from a woman aged 25 to 39 who had recovered from COVID-19.

The rearrangement links TRBV10-3 to TRBJ1-1, with 7 nucleotides matching TRBD1. The CDR3 is 14 amino acids. The junction had 5 bases not matched to a gene; V was cut back by 6 bases and J by 1 base. Germline V gives CDR1 ENHRY, CDR2 SYGVKD. The CDR3 coding sequence is TGTGCCATCAGACTGACAGGGTCGAACACTGAAGCTTTCTTT. Translation: CAIRLTGSNTEAFF.

This clone appeared once. The chain uses TRBV6-4 and TRBJ2-7; 13 bases match TRBD2. V lost 5 bases and J lost 6; bases outside the gene matches: 4. Germline values: CDR1 MRHNA, CDR2 SNTAGT. The CDR3 covers 14 residues. The CDR3 loop is CASSPLAGGPEQYF. Here the CDR3 DNA reads TGTGCCAGCAGTCCACTAGCGGGAGGGCCCGAGCAGTACTTC.

The rearrangement joins TRBV19 to TRBJ2-7; 9 bases line up with TRBD1. Per the germline V gene, CDR1 is LNHDA and CDR2 is SQIVND (reference sequence). With 0 bases clipped from V and 2 bases from J, the junction kept 5 bases outside the gene matches. The CDR3 sequence is 16 residues long. The CDR3 DNA reads as TGTGCCAGTAGTATAGATCGGAGGACAGGGGCCTACGAGCAGTACTTC. Translating gives CASSIDRRTGAYEQYF. The variable domain in full, completed from reference TRBV19 and TRBJ2-7, reads DGGITQSPKYLFRKEGQNVTLSCEQNLNHDAMYWYRQDPGQGLRLIYYSQIVNDFQKGDIAEGYSVSREKKESFPLTVTSAQKNPTAFYLCASSIDRRTGAYEQYFGPGTRLTVT.

The rearrangement joins TRBV3-1 (or the pseudogene TRBV3-2) to TRBJ2-1; D unresolved. V lost 1 base and J lost 5, with 12 bases in between. The germline V gene encodes CDR1 LGHDT and CDR2 YNNKEL (reference sequence). CDR3 length: 15 amino acids. The CDR3 spells CASSQVLVAHNEQFF. The DNA of the CDR3 is TGTGCCAGCAGCCAAGTTTTAGTAGCCCACAATGAGCAGTTCTTC.

The V gene is TRBV11-3, the J gene TRBJ1-3; D ambiguous. The V end was cut by 5 bases, the J end by 2 bases, with 13 bases between. Germline values: CDR1 SGHNT, CDR2 YENEEA. This CDR3 region has 15 residues. The CDR3 region is CASSLGEGTGNTIYF. The CDR3 DNA follows: TGTGCCAGCAGCCTCGGGGAGGGAACTGGAAACACCATATATTTT.

The chain combines TRBV7-8 with TRBJ1-2; maybe TRBD1 (5 bases). The CDR3 length is 13 residues. Between the trimmed V and J ends, which lost 7 bases and 1 base, there was a span of 10 bases. Germline V gene lookup returns CDR1 SGHVS and CDR2 FQNEAQ. DNA for the CDR3: TGTGCCAGCACTCCCCAGGGTAACTATGGCTACACCTTC. Translated: CASTPQGNYGYTF.

The count of this clone is one. This chain uses TRBV7-9 with TRBJ1-2; the match to TRBD1 covers 8 bases. With 5 bases clipped from V and 5 bases from J, the junction kept 10 bases outside the gene matches. This CDR3 comprises 15 residues. CDR1 and CDR2 from the germline V gene are SEHNR and FQNEAQ (reference sequence). In DNA form, the CDR3 reads TGTGCCAGCAGCACAAGGACAGGGATGAGGTATGGCTACACCTTC. It is translated as CASSTRTGMRYGYTF.

This clone was picked up one time. This chain joins TRBV28 and TRBJ2-1, with unresolved D. V was clipped by 3 bases and J by 8 bases, with 11 bases between them. Germline lookup yields CDR1 MDHEN and CDR2 SYDVKM. This CDR3 is built from 13 residues. The CDR3 region is CASSLAVVYEQFF. The CDR3 DNA reads as TGTGCCAGCAGTTTGGCGGTGGTGTATGAGCAGTTCTTC.

This clone was found a few times. The chain employs TRBV5-4 and TRBJ2-1; TRBD1 aligns across 9 bases. Germline values: CDR1 SGHNT, CDR2 YYREEE (reference sequence). CDR3 length equals 14 residues. The J segment lost 10 bases and the V segment lost 4 bases, leaving 9 bases of the junction unmatched. This CDR3 reads CASSRGTGFQEQFF. CDR3 nucleotides: TGTGCCAGCAGCCGCGGGACAGGGTTTCAAGAGCAGTTCTTC. Full variable domain (outside the CDR3, taken from reference TRBV5-4 and TRBJ2-1): ETGVTQSPTHLIKTRGQQVTLRCSSQSGHNTVSWYQQALGQGPQFIFQYYREEENGRGNFPPRFSGLQFPNYSSELNVNALELDDSALYLCASSRGTGFQEQFFGPGTRLTVL.

The chain combines TRBV5-1 with TRBJ1-2; TRBD1 agrees at 8 bases. Germline V CDR1 and CDR2: SGHRS, YFSETQ. The trim removed 4 bases at V and 7 bases at J, leaving 12 bases unmatched. CDR3 length: 15 amino acids. The CDR3 reads CASSVGQGDGIGYTF. The CDR3 nucleotides read TGCGCCAGCAGCGTAGGACAGGGTGATGGTATTGGCTACACCTTC.

Of note for this clone: An end of the junction differs from the germline gene, which may be a read error. The chain links TRBV28 to TRBJ1-6; possible D gene TRBD1, 5 bases. Germline CDR1 and CDR2: MDHEN and SYDVKM. The CDR3 has 14 amino acids. CDR3 nucleotide sequence: TGTGCCGGCAGACCTGGGGCTCCTAATTCACCCCTCCACTTT. This sequence encodes CAGRPGAPNSPLHF.

This chain uses TRBV5-1 with TRBJ1-2; 8 bases are a match to TRBD1. The CDR3 totals 15 residues. Germline V CDR1 and CDR2: SGHRS, YFSETQ. J gave up 8 bases and V 4 bases, and 13 bases lay outside the gene matches. The CDR3 here is CASSDSLTGVKGYTF. Here the CDR3 DNA reads TGCGCCAGCAGCGATTCACTGACAGGGGTTAAAGGCTACACCTTC. The whole variable domain, filled in from reference TRBV5-1 and TRBJ1-2, reads KAGVTQTPRYLIKTRGQQVTLSCSPISGHRSVSWYQQTPGQGLQFLFEYFSETQRNKGNFPGRFSGRQFSNSRSEMNVSTLELGDSALYLCASSDSLTGVKGYTFGSGTRLTVV.

This clone was found once. This chain connects TRBV9 to TRBJ1-1; D is uncertain. Trimming shortened V by 3 bases and J by 0 bases, and 9 bases separated the two germline ends. Germline V gene sequence: CDR1 SGDLS, CDR2 YYNGEE. The length of the CDR3 is 14 residues. The CDR3 bases are TGTGCCAGCAGCGATCCTAGCTTGAACACTGAAGCTTTCTTT. Protein: CASSDPSLNTEAFF.